These T cell receptor beta chains were read from a single sample in a study of blood T cell repertoires in COVID-19. Sequenced by immunoSEQ multiplex PCR; TCRdb stores in-frame clones only, minus some. This sample carries 150,000 to 200,000 clones, 80% to 90% of them seen once, and the ten largest clones take under 5%. The specimen was peripheral blood. These receptors all stem from a woman aged 60-75 years who had recovered from COVID-19. Each CDR3 is given with its conserved first and last residue. D genes are given only for firm matches. A row's size may be missing; if present it is once, few, many or a size class.

clone size: NA
J gene: TRBJ1-1
D gene: TRBD1
CDR3 length: 15
V gene: TRBV6-5
CDR3 protein: CASTSGQGADTEAFF
CDR3 DNA: TGTGCCAGCACCAGCGGACAGGGGGCCGACACTGAAGCTTTCTTT

clone size: NA
J gene: TRBJ1-3
D gene: NA
CDR3 length: 13
V gene: TRBV2
CDR3 protein: CASSDPPGNTIYF
CDR3 DNA: TGTGCCAGCAGTGACCCCCCCGGTAACACCATATATTTT

clone size: NA
J gene: TRBJ2-2
D gene: NA
CDR3 length: 15
V gene: TRBV19
CDR3 protein: CASTSVVRGTGELFF
CDR3 DNA: TGTGCCAGTACCTCCGTCGTCCGAGGGACCGGGGAGCTGTTTTTT

clone size: NA
J gene: TRBJ1-6
D gene: TRBD1
CDR3 length: 15
V gene: TRBV2
CDR3 protein: CASSRDSPYNSPLHF
CDR3 DNA: TGTGCCAGCAGTCGGGACAGCCCCTATAATTCACCCCTCCACTTT

clone size: NA
J gene: TRBJ1-1
D gene: TRBD1
CDR3 length: 15
V gene: TRBV10-3
CDR3 protein: CAISGGTGMNTEAFF
CDR3 DNA: TGTGCCATCAGTGGTGGGACAGGGATGAACACTGAAGCTTTCTTT

clone size: once
J gene: TRBJ2-1
D gene: TRBD2
CDR3 length: 18
V gene: TRBV5-4
CDR3 protein: CASSLAGLADSSYNEQFF
CDR3 DNA: TGTGCCAGCAGCTTGGCGGGACTAGCGGATAGCTCCTACAATGAGCAGTTCTTC

clone size: NA
J gene: TRBJ1-2
D gene: TRBD1
CDR3 length: 15
V gene: TRBV9
CDR3 protein: CASSVGDRGDYGYTF
CDR3 DNA: TGTGCCAGCAGCGTAGGCGACAGGGGGGACTATGGCTACACCTTC

clone size: NA
J gene: TRBJ2-1
D gene: TRBD2
CDR3 length: 19
V gene: TRBV9
CDR3 protein: CASSVAGLAGEMSYNEQFF
CDR3 DNA: TGTGCCAGCAGCGTAGCGGGACTAGCGGGCGAAATGAGCTACAATGAGCAGTTCTTC

clone size: NA
J gene: TRBJ2-7
D gene: TRBD2
CDR3 length: 14
V gene: TRBV28
CDR3 protein: CASTGASGGYEQYF
CDR3 DNA: TGTGCCAGCACCGGGGCTAGCGGGGGATACGAGCAGTACTTC

clone size: NA
J gene: TRBJ1-2
D gene: NA
CDR3 length: 16
V gene: TRBV6-1
CDR3 protein: CASSETYRAGDYGYTF
CDR3 DNA: TGTGCCAGCAGTGAAACATACAGGGCCGGCGACTATGGCTACACCTTC

clone size: NA
J gene: TRBJ1-3
D gene: NA
CDR3 length: 14
V gene: TRBV2
CDR3 protein: CASSERGAGNTIYF
CDR3 DNA: TGTGCCAGCAGTGAGCGAGGAGCTGGAAACACCATATATTTT

clone size: NA
J gene: TRBJ2-1
D gene: NA
CDR3 length: 13
V gene: TRBV14
CDR3 protein: CASSPNRGNEQFF
CDR3 DNA: TGTGCCAGCAGCCCAAATAGGGGCAATGAGCAGTTCTTC

clone size: NA
J gene: TRBJ1-2
D gene: NA
CDR3 length: 16
V gene: TRBV7-9
CDR3 protein: CASSLRGGVRNYGYTF
CDR3 DNA: TGTGCCAGCAGCTTGCGGGGGGGAGTCAGGAACTATGGCTACACCTTC

clone size: NA
J gene: TRBJ1-2
D gene: NA
CDR3 length: 14
V gene: TRBV7-9
CDR3 protein: CASSFNSGLAGYTF
CDR3 DNA: TGTGCCAGCAGCTTCAATTCGGGTCTAGCGGGCTACACCTTC

clone size: NA
J gene: TRBJ2-1
D gene: NA
CDR3 length: 17
V gene: TRBV28
CDR3 protein: CASSLAGSGGSYNEQFF
CDR3 DNA: TGTGCCAGCAGTTTAGCGGGGTCCGGAGGGTCCTACAATGAGCAGTTCTTC

clone size: NA
J gene: TRBJ1-2
D gene: TRBD1
CDR3 length: 15
V gene: TRBV27
CDR3 protein: CASRTQQGAQYGYTF
CDR3 DNA: TGTGCCAGCAGGACCCAACAGGGGGCGCAATATGGCTACACCTTC

clone size: NA
J gene: TRBJ2-1
D gene: NA
CDR3 length: 15
V gene: TRBV14
CDR3 protein: CASRALGQGYNEQFF
CDR3 DNA: TGTGCCAGCAGGGCGTTAGGGCAGGGCTACAATGAGCAGTTCTTC

clone size: few
J gene: TRBJ1-6
D gene: NA
CDR3 length: 16
V gene: TRBV6-5
CDR3 protein: CASSYSNLGAGSPLHF
CDR3 DNA: TGTGCCAGCAGTTACTCGAATCTGGGGGCGGGTTCACCCCTCCACTTT

clone size: NA
J gene: TRBJ1-2
D gene: TRBD1
CDR3 length: 13
V gene: TRBV10-3
CDR3 protein: CAISGQEGYGYTF
CDR3 DNA: TGTGCCATCAGCGGACAGGAGGGATATGGCTACACCTTC

clone size: NA
J gene: TRBJ2-7
D gene: NA
CDR3 length: 13
V gene: TRBV18
CDR3 protein: CASSRYFGYEQYF
CDR3 DNA: TGTGCCAGCTCTCGTTACTTCGGCTACGAGCAGTACTTC

clone size: few
J gene: TRBJ2-7
D gene: NA
CDR3 length: 12
V gene: TRBV28
CDR3 protein: CASSSGYYEQYF
CDR3 DNA: TGTGCCAGCAGTTCAGGCTACTACGAGCAGTACTTC

clone size: few
J gene: TRBJ1-1
D gene: NA
CDR3 length: 14
V gene: TRBV5-1
CDR3 protein: CASSLDDLNTEAFF
CDR3 DNA: TGCGCCAGCAGCTTAGATGACTTGAACACTGAAGCTTTCTTT

clone size: NA
J gene: TRBJ2-1
D gene: TRBD2
CDR3 length: 15
V gene: TRBV6-6
CDR3 protein: CASRPGLAGGDEQFF
CDR3 DNA: TGTGCCAGCAGGCCGGGACTAGCGGGGGGGGATGAGCAGTTCTTC

clone size: NA
J gene: TRBJ1-4
D gene: NA
CDR3 length: 16
V gene: TRBV18
CDR3 protein: CASSLLGPATNEKLFF
CDR3 DNA: TGTGCCAGCTCACTTCTGGGGCCTGCAACTAATGAAAAACTGTTTTTT

clone size: NA
J gene: TRBJ2-3
D gene: NA
CDR3 length: 12
V gene: TRBV29-1
CDR3 protein: CSVRTASSTQYF
CDR3 DNA: TGCAGCGTAAGGACAGCCTCCAGTACGCAGTATTTT

clone size: NA
J gene: TRBJ2-3
D gene: NA
CDR3 length: 14
V gene: TRBV7-8
CDR3 protein: CASSLAGNPDTQYF
CDR3 DNA: TGTGCCAGCAGCTTAGCCGGGAATCCAGATACGCAGTATTTT

clone size: NA
J gene: TRBJ1-4
D gene: NA
CDR3 length: 16
V gene: TRBV7-5
CDR3 protein: CARSLARDRDEEKLFF
CDR3 DNA: TGTGCCAGAAGCTTAGCTAGGGACAGGGATGAAGAAAAACTGTTTTTT

clone size: once
J gene: TRBJ2-7
D gene: NA
CDR3 length: 11
V gene: TRBV20-1
CDR3 protein: CSANSNYEQYF
CDR3 DNA: TGCAGTGCTAACTCAAACTACGAGCAGTACTTC

clone size: NA
J gene: TRBJ2-2
D gene: TRBD1
CDR3 length: 14
V gene: TRBV19
CDR3 protein: CASRGTGDTGELFF
CDR3 DNA: TGTGCCAGTAGGGGGACAGGGGACACCGGGGAGCTGTTTTTT

clone size: NA
J gene: TRBJ1-1
D gene: NA
CDR3 length: 15
V gene: TRBV18
CDR3 protein: CASSPPWARGTEAFF
CDR3 DNA: TGTGCCAGCTCACCACCTTGGGCCCGGGGGACTGAAGCTTTCTTT

clone size: NA
J gene: TRBJ2-3
D gene: NA
CDR3 length: 17
V gene: TRBV6-2/TRBV6-3
CDR3 protein: CASRYYGLARGTDTQYF
CDR3 DNA: TGTGCCAGCAGATACTACGGGCTAGCCCGGGGCACAGATACGCAGTATTTT

clone size: NA
J gene: TRBJ1-5
D gene: NA
CDR3 length: 15
V gene: TRBV6-5
CDR3 protein: CASSYSGTANQPQHF
CDR3 DNA: TGTGCCAGCAGTTACTCGGGGACTGCCAATCAGCCCCAGCATTTT

clone size: NA
J gene: TRBJ2-3
D gene: NA
CDR3 length: 15
V gene: TRBV6-6
CDR3 protein: CASRTFLGGTDTQYF
CDR3 DNA: TGTGCCAGCAGAACATTCCTAGGGGGCACAGATACGCAGTATTTT

clone size: NA
J gene: TRBJ2-2
D gene: NA
CDR3 length: 15
V gene: TRBV19
CDR3 protein: CASTIQGGTTGELFF
CDR3 DNA: TGTGCCAGTACTATCCAGGGGGGTACCACCGGGGAGCTGTTTTTT

clone size: NA
J gene: TRBJ1-2
D gene: TRBD1
CDR3 length: 14
V gene: TRBV18
CDR3 protein: CASTNRGLLYGYTF
CDR3 DNA: TGTGCCAGCACTAACAGGGGACTCCTCTATGGCTACACCTTC

clone size: once
J gene: TRBJ1-1
D gene: NA
CDR3 length: 14
V gene: TRBV3-1/TRBV3-2
CDR3 protein: CASSPQGRGTEAFF
CDR3 DNA: TGTGCCAGCAGCCCTCAAGGAAGGGGCACTGAAGCTTTCTTT

clone size: few
J gene: TRBJ1-5
D gene: NA
CDR3 length: 14
V gene: TRBV5-1
CDR3 protein: CASSLGGYNQPQHF
CDR3 DNA: TGCGCCAGCAGCTTGGGAGGGTACAATCAGCCCCAGCATTTT

clone size: NA
J gene: TRBJ1-2
D gene: NA
CDR3 length: 14
V gene: TRBV4-2
CDR3 protein: CASSQGGTNYGYTF
CDR3 DNA: TGTGCCAGCAGCCAGGGAGGGACCAACTATGGCTACACCTTC

clone size: NA
J gene: TRBJ1-1
D gene: NA
CDR3 length: 11
V gene: TRBV20-1
CDR3 protein: CSAPGVTEAFF
CDR3 DNA: TGCAGTGCTCCCGGGGTCACTGAAGCTTTCTTT

clone size: NA
J gene: TRBJ2-5
D gene: NA
CDR3 length: 15
V gene: TRBV6-5
CDR3 protein: CASSYGRRAGETQYF
CDR3 DNA: TGTGCCAGCAGTTACGGGCGGAGGGCGGGGGAGACCCAGTACTTC

clone size: NA
J gene: TRBJ1-5
D gene: NA
CDR3 length: 14
V gene: TRBV19
CDR3 protein: CASIGRDSNQPQHF
CDR3 DNA: TGTGCCAGTATTGGCAGGGATAGCAATCAGCCCCAGCATTTT

clone size: NA
J gene: TRBJ1-1
D gene: NA
CDR3 length: 13
V gene: TRBV7-3
CDR3 protein: CASSLGANTEAFF
CDR3 DNA: TGTGCCAGCAGCTTAGGGGCGAACACTGAAGCTTTCTTT

clone size: once
J gene: TRBJ1-1
D gene: TRBD1
CDR3 length: 15
V gene: TRBV4-2
CDR3 protein: CASSQLDRDIAEAFF
CDR3 DNA: TGTGCCAGCAGCCAATTGGACAGGGATATCGCTGAAGCTTTCTTT

clone size: NA
J gene: TRBJ2-3
D gene: NA
CDR3 length: 15
V gene: TRBV10-1
CDR3 protein: CASSDGALGTDTQYF
CDR3 DNA: TGCGCCAGCAGTGACGGTGCCTTGGGCACAGATACGCAGTATTTT

clone size: NA
J gene: TRBJ2-1
D gene: NA
CDR3 length: 13
V gene: TRBV19
CDR3 protein: CASSRQLSNEQFF
CDR3 DNA: TGTGCCAGTAGTCGACAGCTAAGCAATGAGCAGTTCTTC

clone size: NA
J gene: TRBJ2-5
D gene: NA
CDR3 length: 16
V gene: TRBV27
CDR3 protein: CASSLRWGGRRETQYF
CDR3 DNA: TGTGCCAGCAGTTTAAGGTGGGGGGGCCGTCGAGAGACCCAGTACTTC

clone size: NA
J gene: TRBJ1-2
D gene: NA
CDR3 length: 13
V gene: TRBV7-2
CDR3 protein: CASRADRLYGYTF
CDR3 DNA: TGTGCCAGCAGAGCAGACAGGCTCTATGGCTACACCTTC

clone size: NA
J gene: TRBJ2-5
D gene: TRBD2
CDR3 length: 15
V gene: TRBV2
CDR3 protein: CASSARLAETETQYF
CDR3 DNA: TGTGCCAGCAGTGCCAGACTAGCGGAGACGGAGACCCAGTACTTC

clone size: NA
J gene: TRBJ2-5
D gene: TRBD1
CDR3 length: 13
V gene: TRBV10-3
CDR3 protein: CAISESDRGTQYF
CDR3 DNA: TGTGCCATCAGTGAGTCGGACAGGGGGACCCAGTACTTC

clone size: NA
J gene: TRBJ2-5
D gene: NA
CDR3 length: 14
V gene: TRBV5-4
CDR3 protein: CASSLGGTEETQYF
CDR3 DNA: TGTGCCAGCAGCTTGGGGGGGACTGAAGAGACCCAGTACTTC

clone size: NA
J gene: TRBJ2-5
D gene: NA
CDR3 length: 13
V gene: TRBV11-2
CDR3 protein: CASSEVLQETQYF
CDR3 DNA: TGTGCCAGCAGCGAGGTCTTGCAAGAGACCCAGTACTTC

clone size: once
J gene: TRBJ2-3
D gene: TRBD1
CDR3 length: 16
V gene: TRBV5-1
CDR3 protein: CASSAWDSPSTDTQYF
CDR3 DNA: TGCGCCAGCAGCGCCTGGGACAGCCCTAGCACAGATACGCAGTATTTT

clone size: NA
J gene: TRBJ1-1
D gene: NA
CDR3 length: 13
V gene: TRBV10-2
CDR3 protein: CASSGGRVTEAFF
CDR3 DNA: TGCGCCAGCAGTGGAGGCCGGGTCACTGAAGCTTTCTTT

clone size: NA
J gene: TRBJ1-2
D gene: NA
CDR3 length: 17
V gene: TRBV10-3
CDR3 protein: CAISEPSSGTGFYGYTF
CDR3 DNA: TGTGCCATCAGTGAGCCAAGTAGTGGAACAGGGTTCTATGGCTACACCTTC